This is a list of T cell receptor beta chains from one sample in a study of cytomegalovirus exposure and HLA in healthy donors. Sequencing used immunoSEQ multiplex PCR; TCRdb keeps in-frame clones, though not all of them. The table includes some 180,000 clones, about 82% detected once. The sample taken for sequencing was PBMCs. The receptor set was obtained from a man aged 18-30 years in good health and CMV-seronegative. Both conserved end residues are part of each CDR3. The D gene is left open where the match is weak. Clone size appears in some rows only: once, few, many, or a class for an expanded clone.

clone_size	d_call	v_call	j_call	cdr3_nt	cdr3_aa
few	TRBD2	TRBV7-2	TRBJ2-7	TGTGCCAGCAGCGACGACGGACTAGCCTACGAGCAGTACTTC	CASSDDGLAYEQYF
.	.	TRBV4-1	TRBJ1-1	TGCGCCAGCAGCCAAGGAGCCAGGGCGAACACTGAAGCTTTCTTT	CASSQGARANTEAFF
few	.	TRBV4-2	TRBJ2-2	TGTGCCAGCAGCCAGGAGGGAGAAGCCGGGGAGCTGTTTTTT	CASSQEGEAGELFF
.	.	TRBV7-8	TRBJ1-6	TGTGCCAGCAGCCCCCGGGACTCCAGTGCTTCACCCCTCCACTTT	CASSPRDSSASPLHF
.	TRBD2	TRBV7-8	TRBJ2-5	TGTGCCAGCAGCATTAACCTAGCGGGGTACGAGACCCAGTACTTC	CASSINLAGYETQYF
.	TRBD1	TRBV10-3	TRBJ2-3	TGTGCCATCAGTGAGGTACAGGGGGCCACAGATACGCAGTATTTT	CAISEVQGATDTQYF
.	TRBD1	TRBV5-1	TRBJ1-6	TGCGCCAGCAGCTTATACCGGGGTGGACAGGAGAATTCACCCCTCCACTTT	CASSLYRGGQENSPLHF
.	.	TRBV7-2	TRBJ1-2	TGTGCCAGCAGCCCATCCAGTGGCGGCTACACCTTC	CASSPSSGGYTF
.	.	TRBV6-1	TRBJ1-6	TGTGCCAGCAGTGGGCAGGGACCCCTCCACTTT	CASSGQGPLHF
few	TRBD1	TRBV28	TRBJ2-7	TGTGCCAGCAGTTCGGGACAGGGCTACGAGCAGTACTTC	CASSSGQGYEQYF
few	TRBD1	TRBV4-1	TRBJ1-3	TGCGCCAGCAGCCAGGAGGGACAGGGGATTGGGAACACCATATATTTT	CASSQEGQGIGNTIYF
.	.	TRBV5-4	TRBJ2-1	TGTGCCAGCAGCCGGGGGGCGGACAATGAGCAGTTCTTC	CASSRGADNEQFF
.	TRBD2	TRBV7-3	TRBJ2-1	TGTGCCAGCAGCCGTACCGGGACTAGTCCCTCGATCTTC	CASSRTGTSPSIF
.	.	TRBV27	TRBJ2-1	TGTGCCAGCAGTTTATCCCACAGAGGCCCCCGGGGGCAGTTCTTC	CASSLSHRGPRGQFF
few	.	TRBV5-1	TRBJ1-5	TGCGCCAGCAGCGAGGACGGACAGATTAATCAGCCCCAGCATTTT	CASSEDGQINQPQHF
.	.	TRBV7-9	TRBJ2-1	TGTTCCAGCAGCTCCTTCCTAGACGAGCAGTTCTTC	CSSSSFLDEQFF
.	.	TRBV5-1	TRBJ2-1	TGCGCCAGCAGCAAAGAACAGGCGAATGAGCAGTTCTTC	CASSKEQANEQFF
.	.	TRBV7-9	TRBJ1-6	TGTGCCAGCAGCTTAGGCAGGGTCCCAGGGTCACCCCTCCACTTT	CASSLGRVPGSPLHF
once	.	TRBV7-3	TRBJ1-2	TGTGCCAGCAGCCCCGGGGGGGGGCGCTGGGGCTACACCTTC	CASSPGGGRWGYTF
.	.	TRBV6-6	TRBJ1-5	TGTGCCAGTAGATTTGATAGCAATCAGCCCCAGCATTTT	CASRFDSNQPQHF
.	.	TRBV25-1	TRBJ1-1	TGTGCCAGCAGTGAATCAGGGGTAGCTGAAGCTTTCTTT	CASSESGVAEAFF
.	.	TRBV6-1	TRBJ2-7	TGTGCCAGCAGAACCGGGACACACGACGAGCAGTACTTC	CASRTGTHDEQYF
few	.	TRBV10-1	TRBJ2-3	TGCGCCAGCAGTGAAACAGGGAGGGCACTGCAGTATTTT	CASSETGRALQYF
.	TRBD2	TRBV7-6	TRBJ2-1	TGTGCCAGCAGCTTAGCTAGCGGGGGTTCCAGGGGATTTGAGCAGTTCTTC	CASSLASGGSRGFEQFF
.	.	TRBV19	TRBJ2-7	TGTGCCAGTAGTGCATCTAGCAGTTACGAGCAGTACTTC	CASSASSSYEQYF
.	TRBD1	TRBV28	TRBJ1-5	TGTGCCAGCAGTTCGGGACAGGGGCTCCGGGTCCATCAGCCCCAGCATTTT	CASSSGQGLRVHQPQHF
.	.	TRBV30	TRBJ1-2	TGTGCCTGGGTCCGAGGGTCTGGCTACACCTTC	CAWVRGSGYTF
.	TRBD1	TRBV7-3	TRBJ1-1	TGTGCCAGCAGCCCGCAGGGGGGCACTGAAGCTTTCTTT	CASSPQGGTEAFF
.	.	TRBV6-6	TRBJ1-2	TGTGCCAGCAGTGATGGTAGGGGGTATGGCTACACCTTC	CASSDGRGYGYTF
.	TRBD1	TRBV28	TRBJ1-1	TGTGCCAGCAGTCAAGACAGGGTGTACACTGAAGCTTTCTTT	CASSQDRVYTEAFF
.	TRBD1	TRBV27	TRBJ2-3	TGTGCCAGCAGTTTACAACCCGGGACAGCCCTCACAGATACGCAGTATTTT	CASSLQPGTALTDTQYF